This T cell receptor (beta chain) is drawn from a study of shared clonotypes between healthy human individuals. Findings of the study overall: Represented genetic and exposure-history diversity was restricted by having few donors.

On this clone: Antigen: not known. A far larger clone is one nucleotide away, so this likely arose from a read error.

In the authors' workflow: Junction-only sequences without quality scores were provided by ImmunoSEQ, so filtering was different. Sequencing used immunoSEQ multiplex PCR; TCRdb keeps in-frame clones, though not all of them. V, J and clone size reflect that table, while D and trimming were determined from the DNA. The sample consists of approximately 500,000 clones, about four fifths of them appearing once. The V gene's germline CDR1 is GTSNPN and CDR2 SVGIG (reference sequence). The CDR3 loop spans 17 amino acids. The chain is built from TRBV30 and TRBJ1-3, with a tentative D call TRBD1 (5 bases). The TCR sequence derives from a woman aged 40 to 55 in good health. Some clones in this sample may be carry-over from other donors' samples. The sample comprised PBMCs. In DNA form, the CDR3 reads TGTGCCTGGGGTGTTAGGGGTCGGTATATCTCTGGAAACACCATATATTTT. Protein sequence: CAWGVRGRYISGNTIYF.